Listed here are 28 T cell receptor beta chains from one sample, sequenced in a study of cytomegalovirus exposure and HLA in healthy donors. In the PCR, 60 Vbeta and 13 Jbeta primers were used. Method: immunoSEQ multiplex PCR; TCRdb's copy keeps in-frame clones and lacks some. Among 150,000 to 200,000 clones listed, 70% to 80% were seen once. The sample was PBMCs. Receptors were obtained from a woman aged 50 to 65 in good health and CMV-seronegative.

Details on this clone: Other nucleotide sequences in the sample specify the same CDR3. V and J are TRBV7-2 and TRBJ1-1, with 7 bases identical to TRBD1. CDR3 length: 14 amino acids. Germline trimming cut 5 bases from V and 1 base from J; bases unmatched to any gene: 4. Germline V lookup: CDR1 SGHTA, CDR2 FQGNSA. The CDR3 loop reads CASSPSGGNTEAFF. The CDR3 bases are TGTGCCAGCAGCCCATCAGGGGGGAACACTGAAGCTTTCTTT.

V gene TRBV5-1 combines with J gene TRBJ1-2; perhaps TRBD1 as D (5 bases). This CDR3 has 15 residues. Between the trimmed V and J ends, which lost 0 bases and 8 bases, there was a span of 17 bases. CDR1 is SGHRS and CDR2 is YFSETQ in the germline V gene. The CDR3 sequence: CASSLGTPTRGGYTF. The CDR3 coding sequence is TGCGCCAGCAGCTTGGGGACACCGACCCGAGGAGGCTACACCTTC.

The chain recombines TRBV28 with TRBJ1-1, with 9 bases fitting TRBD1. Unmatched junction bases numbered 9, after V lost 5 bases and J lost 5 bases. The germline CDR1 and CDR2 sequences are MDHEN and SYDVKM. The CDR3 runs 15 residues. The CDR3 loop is CASSRGTGLITEAFF. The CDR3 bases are TGTGCCAGCAGTAGGGGGACAGGGCTGATAACTGAAGCTTTCTTT. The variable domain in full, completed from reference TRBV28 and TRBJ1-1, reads DVKVTQSSRYLVKRTGEKVFLECVQDMDHENMFWYRQDPGLGLRLIYFSYDVKMKEKGDIPEGYSVSREKKERFSLILESASTNQTSMYLCASSRGTGLITEAFFGQGTRLTVV.

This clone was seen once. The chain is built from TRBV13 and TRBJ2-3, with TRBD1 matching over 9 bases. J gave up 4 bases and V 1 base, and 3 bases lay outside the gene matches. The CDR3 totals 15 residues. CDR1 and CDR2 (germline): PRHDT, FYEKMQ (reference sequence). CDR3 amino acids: CASSLDRGRPDTQYF. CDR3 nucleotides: TGTGCCAGCAGCTTAGACAGGGGGCGTCCAGATACGCAGTATTTT. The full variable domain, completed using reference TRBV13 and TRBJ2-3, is AAGVIQSPRHLIKEKRETATLKCYPIPRHDTVYWYQQGPGQDPQFLISFYEKMQSDKGSIPDRFSAQQFSDYHSELNMSSLELGDSALYFCASSLDRGRPDTQYFGPGTRLTVL.

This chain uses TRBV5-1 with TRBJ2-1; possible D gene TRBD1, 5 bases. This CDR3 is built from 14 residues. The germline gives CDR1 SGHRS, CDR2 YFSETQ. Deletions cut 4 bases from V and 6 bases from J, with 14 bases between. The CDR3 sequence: CASSVQGWANEQFF. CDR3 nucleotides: TGCGCCAGCAGCGTCCAGGGTTGGGCCAATGAGCAGTTCTTC.

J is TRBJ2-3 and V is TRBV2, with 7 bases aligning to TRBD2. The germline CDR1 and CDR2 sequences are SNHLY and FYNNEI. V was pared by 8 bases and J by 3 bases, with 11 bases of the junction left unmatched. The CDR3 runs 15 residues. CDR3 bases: TGTGCCAGCGGACTTCGGTGGGGGGGGACAGATACGCAGTATTTT. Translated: CASGLRWGGTDTQYF.

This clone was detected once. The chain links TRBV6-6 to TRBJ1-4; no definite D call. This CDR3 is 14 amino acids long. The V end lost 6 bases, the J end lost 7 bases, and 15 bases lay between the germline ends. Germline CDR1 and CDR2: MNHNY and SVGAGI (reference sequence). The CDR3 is CASRTLGVGEKLFF. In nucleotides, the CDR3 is TGTGCCAGCAGGACCCTGGGAGTGGGTGAAAAACTGTTTTTT.

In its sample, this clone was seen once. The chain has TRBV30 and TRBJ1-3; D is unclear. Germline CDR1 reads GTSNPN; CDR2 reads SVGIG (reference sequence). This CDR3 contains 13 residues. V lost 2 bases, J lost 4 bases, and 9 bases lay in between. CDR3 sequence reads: CAWSLTGGNTIYF. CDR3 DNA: TGTGCCTGGAGTTTGACCGGGGGAAACACCATATATTTT.

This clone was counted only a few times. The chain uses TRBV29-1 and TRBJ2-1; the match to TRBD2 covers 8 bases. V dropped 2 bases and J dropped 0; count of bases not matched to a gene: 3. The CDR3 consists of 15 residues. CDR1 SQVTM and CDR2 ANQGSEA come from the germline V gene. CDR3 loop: CSVEKGTSSYNEQFF. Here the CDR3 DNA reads TGCAGCGTTGAAAAGGGGACTAGCTCCTACAATGAGCAGTTCTTC.

CDR3 loop: CASSLVGAAATDTQYF. The CDR3 region has the DNA TGCGCCAGCAGCTTGGTAGGGGCTGCTGCCACAGATACGCAGTATTTT. The chain uses TRBV5-1 and TRBJ2-3; TRBD1 might be the D (5 bases). The CDR3 contains 16 residues. Trimming removed 0 bases at V and 2 bases at J, with 13 bases between. CDR1 is SGHRS, CDR2 YFSETQ, per germline.

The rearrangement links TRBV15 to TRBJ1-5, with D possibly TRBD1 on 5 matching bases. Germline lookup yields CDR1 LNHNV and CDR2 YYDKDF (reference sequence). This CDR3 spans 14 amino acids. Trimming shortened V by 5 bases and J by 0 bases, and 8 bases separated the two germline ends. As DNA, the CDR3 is TGTGCCACCAGCGGGGGGACTAGCAATCAGCCCCAGCATTTT. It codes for CATSGGTSNQPQHF.

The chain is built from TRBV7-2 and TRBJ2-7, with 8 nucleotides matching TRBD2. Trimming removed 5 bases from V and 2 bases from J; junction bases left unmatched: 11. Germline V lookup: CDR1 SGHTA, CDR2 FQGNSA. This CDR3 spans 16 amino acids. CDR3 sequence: CASSLGSGSLTYEQYF. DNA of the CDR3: TGTGCCAGCAGCCTGGGAAGCGGGAGCCTTACCTACGAGCAGTACTTC. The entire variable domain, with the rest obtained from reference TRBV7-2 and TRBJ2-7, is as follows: GAGVSQSPSNKVTEKGKDVELRCDPISGHTALYWYRQSLGQGLEFLIYFQGNSAPDKSGLPSDRFSAERTGGSVSTLTIQRTQQEDSAVYLCASSLGSGSLTYEQYFGPGTRLTVT.

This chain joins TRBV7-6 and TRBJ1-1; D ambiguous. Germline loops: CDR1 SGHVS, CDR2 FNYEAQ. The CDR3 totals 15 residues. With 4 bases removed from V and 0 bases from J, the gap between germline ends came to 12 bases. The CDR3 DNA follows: TGTGCCAGCAGCTCCCTAAGAGGCCTGAACACTGAAGCTTTCTTT. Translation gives CASSSLRGLNTEAFF.

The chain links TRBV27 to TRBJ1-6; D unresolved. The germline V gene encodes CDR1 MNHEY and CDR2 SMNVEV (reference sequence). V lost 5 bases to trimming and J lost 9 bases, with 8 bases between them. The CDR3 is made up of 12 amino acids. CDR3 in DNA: TGTGCCAGCAGTACAGTTCGTTCACCCCTCCACTTT. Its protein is CASSTVRSPLHF.

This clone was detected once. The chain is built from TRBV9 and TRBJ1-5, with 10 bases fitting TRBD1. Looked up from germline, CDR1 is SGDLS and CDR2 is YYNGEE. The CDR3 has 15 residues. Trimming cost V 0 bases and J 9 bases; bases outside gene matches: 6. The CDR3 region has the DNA TGTGCCAGCAGCGTAGACGGACAGGGGGTCGGGCCCCAGCATTTT. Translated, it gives CASSVDGQGVGPQHF.

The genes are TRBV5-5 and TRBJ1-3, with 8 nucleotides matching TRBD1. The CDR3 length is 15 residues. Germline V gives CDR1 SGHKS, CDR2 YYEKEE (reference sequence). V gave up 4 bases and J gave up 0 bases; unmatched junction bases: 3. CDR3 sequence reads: CASSLTGGSGNTIYF. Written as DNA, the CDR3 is TGTGCCAGCAGCCTAACAGGGGGCTCTGGAAACACCATATATTTT. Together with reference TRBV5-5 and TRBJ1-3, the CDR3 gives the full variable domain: DAGVTQSPTHLIKTRGQQVTLRCSPISGHKSVSWYQQVLGQGPQFIFQYYEKEERGRGNFPDRFSARQFPNYSSELNVNALLLGDSALYLCASSLTGGSGNTIYFGEGSWLTVV.

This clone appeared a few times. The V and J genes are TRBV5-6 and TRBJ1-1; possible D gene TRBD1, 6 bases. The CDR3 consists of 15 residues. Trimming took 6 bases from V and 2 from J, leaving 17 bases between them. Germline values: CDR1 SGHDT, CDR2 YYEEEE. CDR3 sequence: CASTPYQTGNTEAFF. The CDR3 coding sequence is TGTGCCAGCACCCCATACCAGACAGGCAACACTGAAGCTTTCTTT. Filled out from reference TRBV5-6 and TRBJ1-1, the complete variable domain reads DAGVTQSPTHLIKTRGQQVTLRCSPKSGHDTVSWYQQALGQGPQFIFQYYEEEERQRGNFPDRFSGHQFPNYSSELNVNALLLGDSALYLCASTPYQTGNTEAFFGQGTRLTVV.

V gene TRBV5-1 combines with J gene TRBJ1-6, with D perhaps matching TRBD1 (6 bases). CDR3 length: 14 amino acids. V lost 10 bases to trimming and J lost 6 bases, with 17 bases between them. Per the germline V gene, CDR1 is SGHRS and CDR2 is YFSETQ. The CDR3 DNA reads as TGCGCCGCGCAAAGGACAGCTAGTAATTCACCCCTCCACTTT. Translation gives CAAQRTASNSPLHF.

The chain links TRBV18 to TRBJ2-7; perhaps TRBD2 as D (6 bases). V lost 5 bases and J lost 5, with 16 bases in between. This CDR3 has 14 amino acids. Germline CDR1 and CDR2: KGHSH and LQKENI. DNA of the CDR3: TGTGCCAGCTCATCATTCGGGGGAGTACACGAGCAGTACTTC. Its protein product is CASSSFGGVHEQYF.

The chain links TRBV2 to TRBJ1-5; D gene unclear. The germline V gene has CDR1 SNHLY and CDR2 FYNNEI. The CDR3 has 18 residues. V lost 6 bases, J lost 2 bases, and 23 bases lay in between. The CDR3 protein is CASSSLSRTEMGNQPQHF. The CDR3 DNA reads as TGTGCCAGCAGCTCGCTATCTAGGACTGAGATGGGCAATCAGCCCCAGCATTTT.

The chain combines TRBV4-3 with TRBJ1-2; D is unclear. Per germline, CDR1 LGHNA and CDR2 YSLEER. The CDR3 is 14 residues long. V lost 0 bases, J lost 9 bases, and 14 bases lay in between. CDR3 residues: CASSQDLWQVSYTF. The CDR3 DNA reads TGCGCCAGCAGCCAAGATCTTTGGCAGGTTAGCTACACCTTC.

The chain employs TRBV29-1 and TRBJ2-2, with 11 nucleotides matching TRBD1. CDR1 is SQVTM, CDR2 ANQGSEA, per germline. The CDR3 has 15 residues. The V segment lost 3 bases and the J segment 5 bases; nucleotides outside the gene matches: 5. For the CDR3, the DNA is TGCAGCGTTGAGGGGACAGGGGGAGGGACCGGGGAGCTGTTTTTT. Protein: CSVEGTGGGTGELFF.

The chain's CDR3 is CASSLGREGNYEQYF. The DNA of the CDR3 is TGTGCCAGCAGCTTGGGCAGGGAGGGCAACTACGAGCAGTACTTC. The chain uses TRBV7-2 and TRBJ2-7; 7 nucleotides match TRBD2. In germline, CDR1 is SGHTA, CDR2 FQGNSA. The CDR3 is made up of 15 amino acids. Trimming took 3 bases from V and 3 from J; bases not matched to a gene: 8.

The CDR3 reads CASTPSGGGGYGYTF. The CDR3 bases are TGTGCCAGCACACCCTCGGGGGGAGGAGGATATGGCTACACCTTC. The chain employs TRBV6-6 and TRBJ1-2, with TRBD1 as a possible D gene (5 bases). The CDR3 covers 15 residues. Trimming shortened V by 7 bases and J by 5 bases, and 20 bases separated the two germline ends. CDR1 is MNHNY and CDR2 is SVGAGI in the germline V gene (reference sequence).

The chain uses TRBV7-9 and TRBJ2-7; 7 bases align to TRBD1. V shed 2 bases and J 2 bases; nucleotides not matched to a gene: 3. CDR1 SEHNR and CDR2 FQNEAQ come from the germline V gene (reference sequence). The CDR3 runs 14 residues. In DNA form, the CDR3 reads TGTGCCAGCAGCTTATCCCAGGGGGCCTACGAGCAGTACTTC. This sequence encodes CASSLSQGAYEQYF. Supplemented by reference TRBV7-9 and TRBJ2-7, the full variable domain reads DTGVSQNPRHKITKRGQNVTFRCDPISEHNRLYWYRQTLGQGPEFLTYFQNEAQLEKSRLLSDRFSAERPKGSFSTLEIQRTEQGDSAMYLCASSLSQGAYEQYFGPGTRLTVT.

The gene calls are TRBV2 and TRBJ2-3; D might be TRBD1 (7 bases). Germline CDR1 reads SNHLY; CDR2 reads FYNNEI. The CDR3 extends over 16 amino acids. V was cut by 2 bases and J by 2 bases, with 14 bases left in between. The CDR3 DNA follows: TGTGCCAGCAGTGAAACCCAGGGGGGAGTCACAGATACGCAGTATTTT. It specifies CASSETQGGVTDTQYF.

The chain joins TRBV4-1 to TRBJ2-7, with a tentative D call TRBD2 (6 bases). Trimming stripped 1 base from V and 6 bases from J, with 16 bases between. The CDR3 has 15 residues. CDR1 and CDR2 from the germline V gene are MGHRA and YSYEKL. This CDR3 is CASSQVPSVPAEQYF. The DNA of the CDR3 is TGCGCCAGCAGCCAAGTTCCTAGCGTACCGGCCGAGCAGTACTTC.

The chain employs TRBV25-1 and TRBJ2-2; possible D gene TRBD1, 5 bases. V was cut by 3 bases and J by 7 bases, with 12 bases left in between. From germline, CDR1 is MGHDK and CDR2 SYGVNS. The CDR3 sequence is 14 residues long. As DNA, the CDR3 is TGTGCCAGCAGTGACCTTAAGGGGTACGGGGAGCTGTTTTTT. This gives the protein CASSDLKGYGELFF.